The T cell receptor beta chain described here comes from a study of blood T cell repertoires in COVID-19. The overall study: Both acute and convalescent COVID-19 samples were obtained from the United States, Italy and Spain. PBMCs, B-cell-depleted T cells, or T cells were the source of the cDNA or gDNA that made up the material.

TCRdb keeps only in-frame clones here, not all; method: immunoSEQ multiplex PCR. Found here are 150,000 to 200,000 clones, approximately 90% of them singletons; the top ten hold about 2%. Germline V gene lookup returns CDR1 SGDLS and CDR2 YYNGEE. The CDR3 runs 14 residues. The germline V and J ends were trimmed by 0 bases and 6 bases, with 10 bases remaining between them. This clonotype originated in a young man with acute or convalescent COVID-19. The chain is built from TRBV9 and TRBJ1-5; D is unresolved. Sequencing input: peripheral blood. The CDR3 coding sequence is TGTGCCAGCAGCGTAGTGGGTGAGGGTCAGCCCCAGCATTTT. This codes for CASSVVGEGQPQHF.